This TCR beta chain is from a study of cytomegalovirus exposure and HLA in healthy donors. Study at large: Of all 400 or so donors who were genotyped, about 80% belonged to the Caucasian-associated ancestry cluster.

The CDR3 totals 15 residues. Losses at the gene ends were 3 bases for V and 5 bases for J; bases not matched to a gene: 1. The V gene's germline CDR1 is MRHNA and CDR2 SNTAGT. A remark on this clone: Its matching antigen is unknown.

The PCR ran on 60 Vbeta and 13 Jbeta primers. Clones were sequenced by immunoSEQ multiplex PCR, and TCRdb holds only the in-frame ones, with some missing. Of over 80,000 clones listed, around 73% are singletons. Study-wide points: In vitro work confirmed that three CMV-associated chains recognize CMV antigens.

The specimen sequenced was PBMCs. This chain links TRBV6-4 with TRBJ2-3; 14 bases agree with TRBD2. The origin of this receptor is a woman aged 35 to 49 in good health and CMV-seronegative. This chain's CDR3 is CASSDGTSGGDTQYF. The CDR3 region has the DNA TGTGCCAGCAGTGATGGGACTAGCGGGGGAGATACGCAGTATTTT.